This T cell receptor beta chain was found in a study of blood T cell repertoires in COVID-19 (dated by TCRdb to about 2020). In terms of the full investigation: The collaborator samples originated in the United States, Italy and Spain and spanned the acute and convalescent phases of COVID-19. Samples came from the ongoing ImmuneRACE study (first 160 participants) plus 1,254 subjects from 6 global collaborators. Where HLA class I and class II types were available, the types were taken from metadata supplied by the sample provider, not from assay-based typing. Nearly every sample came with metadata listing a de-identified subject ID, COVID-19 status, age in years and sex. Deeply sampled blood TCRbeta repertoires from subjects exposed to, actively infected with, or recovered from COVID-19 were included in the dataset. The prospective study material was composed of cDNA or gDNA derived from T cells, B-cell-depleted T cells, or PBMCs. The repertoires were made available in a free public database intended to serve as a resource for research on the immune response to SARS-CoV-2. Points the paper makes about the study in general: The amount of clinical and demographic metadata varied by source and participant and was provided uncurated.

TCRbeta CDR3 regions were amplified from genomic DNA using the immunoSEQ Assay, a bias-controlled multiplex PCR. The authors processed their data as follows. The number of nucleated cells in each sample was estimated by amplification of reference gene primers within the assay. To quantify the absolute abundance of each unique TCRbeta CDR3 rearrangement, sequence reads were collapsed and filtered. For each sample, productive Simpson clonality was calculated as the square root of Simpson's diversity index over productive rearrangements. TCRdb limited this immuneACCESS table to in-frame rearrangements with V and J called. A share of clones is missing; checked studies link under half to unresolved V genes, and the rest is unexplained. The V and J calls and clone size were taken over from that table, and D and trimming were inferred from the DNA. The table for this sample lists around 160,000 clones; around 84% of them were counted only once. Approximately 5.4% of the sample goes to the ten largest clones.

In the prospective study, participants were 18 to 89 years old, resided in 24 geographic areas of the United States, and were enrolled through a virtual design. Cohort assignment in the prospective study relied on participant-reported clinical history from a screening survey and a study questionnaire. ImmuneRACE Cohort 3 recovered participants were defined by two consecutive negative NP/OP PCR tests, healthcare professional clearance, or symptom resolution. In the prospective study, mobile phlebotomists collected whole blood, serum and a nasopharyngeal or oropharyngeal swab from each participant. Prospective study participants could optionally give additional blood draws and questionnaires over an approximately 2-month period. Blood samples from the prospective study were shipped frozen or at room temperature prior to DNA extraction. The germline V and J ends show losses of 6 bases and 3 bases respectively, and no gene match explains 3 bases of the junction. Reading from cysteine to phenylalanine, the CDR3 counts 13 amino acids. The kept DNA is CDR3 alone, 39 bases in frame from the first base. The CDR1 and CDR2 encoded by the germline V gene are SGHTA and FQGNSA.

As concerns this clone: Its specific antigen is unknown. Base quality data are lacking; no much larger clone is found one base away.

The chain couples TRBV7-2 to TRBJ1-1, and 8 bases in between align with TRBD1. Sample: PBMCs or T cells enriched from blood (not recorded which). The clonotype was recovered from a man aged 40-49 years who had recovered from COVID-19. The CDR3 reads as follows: CASSIQGDTEAFF. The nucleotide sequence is TGTGCCAGCAGTATACAGGGGGACACTGAAGCTTTCTTT.